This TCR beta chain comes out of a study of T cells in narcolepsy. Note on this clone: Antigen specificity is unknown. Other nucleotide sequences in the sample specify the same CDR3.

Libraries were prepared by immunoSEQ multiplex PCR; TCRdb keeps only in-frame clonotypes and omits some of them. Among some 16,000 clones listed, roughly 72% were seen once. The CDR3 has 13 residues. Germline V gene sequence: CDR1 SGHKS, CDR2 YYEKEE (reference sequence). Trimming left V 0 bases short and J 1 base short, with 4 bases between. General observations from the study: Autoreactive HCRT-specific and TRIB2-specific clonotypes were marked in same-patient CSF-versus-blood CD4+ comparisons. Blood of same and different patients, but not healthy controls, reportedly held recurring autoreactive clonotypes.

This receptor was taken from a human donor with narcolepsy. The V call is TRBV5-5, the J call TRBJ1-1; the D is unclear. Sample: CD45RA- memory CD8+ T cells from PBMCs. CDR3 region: CASSLAGNTEAFF. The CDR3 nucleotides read TGTGCCAGCAGCTTGGCAGGGAACACTGAAGCTTTCTTT.